The 20 T cell receptor beta chains in this list originate from one sample, sequenced in a study of regulatory T cells in long-lasting Graves disease. The sample's time point: newly diagnosed GD, antithyroid drugs for less than 3 months. Generation of the TCR library employed RNA extracted from PBMCs. Libraries of TCR beta came from iRepertoire HTBI primers plus Arm-PCR of CDR3 regions. In TCRdb, the multiplex PCR reads were re-called with MiXCR into one record per CDR3 protein. The sample holds approximately 400,000 distinct CDR3 sequences, 15% seen once. The same sample was also used in a study of T cells in Graves' hyperthyroidism and ophthalmopathy.

The sequencing used peripheral blood mononuclear cells (PBMCs), collected at new diagnosis, from a patient treated with antithyroid drugs. These receptor sequences come from a woman in her 30s with Graves disease.

The rearrangement links TRBV7-9 to TRBJ2-7; D possibly corresponds to TRBD2 (6 bases). This CDR3 is built from 13 residues. V dropped 6 bases and J dropped 4 bases, with 13 bases sitting between them. CDR1 and CDR2 from the germline V gene are SEHNR and FQNEAQ (reference sequence). The CDR3 sequence: CASRGEERYEQYF. The CDR3 DNA reads as TGTGCCAGCAGGGGGGAGGAGAGGTACGAGCAGTACTTC.

Ten or more counts support this clonotype. In nucleotides, the CDR3 is TGTGCCAGCAGTGACCAGGGTGGTGAGCAGTACTTC. Amino acids: CASSDQGGEQYF. This chain uses TRBV6-1 with TRBJ2-7, with a possible D match to TRBD1 (5 bases). Trimming shortened V by 3 bases and J by 7 bases, and 10 bases separated the two germline ends. CDR3 size: 12 residues. The germline CDR1 and CDR2 sequences are MNHNS and SASEGT.

At least ten counts were recorded for this clonotype. The chain is built from TRBV28 and TRBJ1-5, with 7 bases fitting TRBD1. The V segment lost 5 bases and the J segment 6 bases; nucleotides outside the gene matches: 13. This CDR3 is built from 16 residues. Germline V gene lookup returns CDR1 MDHEN and CDR2 SYDVKM. The CDR3 reads CASSPPRQGNRQPQHF. The CDR3 bases are TGTGCCAGCAGTCCTCCTCGACAGGGTAATCGTCAGCCCCAGCATTTT.

This clonotype was seen ten or more times. V usage is TRBV27 and J usage is TRBJ2-7, with D hard to call. The CDR3 runs to 14 residues. V lost 3 bases to trimming and J lost 3 bases, with 12 bases between them. CDR1 and CDR2 (germline): MNHEY, SMNVEV (reference sequence). DNA of the CDR3: TGTGCCAGCAGTTTTAAAGGAAAGCTCTACGAGCAGTACTTC. Translation: CASSFKGKLYEQYF.

A note on this clonotype: A far larger clone is one nucleotide away, so this likely arose from a read error. The chain has TRBV20-1 and TRBJ2-5, with D unresolved. The CDR3 covers 13 residues. Germline CDR1 is DFQATT and CDR2 is SNEGSKA (reference sequence). Trimming left V 0 bases short and J 11 bases short, with 16 bases between. The CDR3 region is CSARDQRYNEQYF. In DNA form, the CDR3 reads TGCAGTGCTAGAGATCAACGATACAATGAGCAGTACTTC.

The chain joins TRBV19 to TRBJ1-1; D not certain. There are 14 residues in the CDR3. Germline loops: CDR1 LNHDA, CDR2 SQIVND (reference sequence). Trimming left V 0 bases short and J 4 bases short, with 9 bases between. The CDR3 protein is CASSIDSGITEAFF. In DNA form, the CDR3 reads TGTGCCAGTAGTATAGATTCGGGGATCACTGAAGCTTTCTTT.

This clonotype was seen at least ten times. CDR3 sequence: CSVPWDRGTDTQYF. Here the CDR3 DNA reads TGCAGCGTCCCCTGGGACAGGGGCACAGATACGCAGTATTTT. This chain links TRBV29-1 with TRBJ2-3, with 9 nucleotides matching TRBD1. The germline gives CDR1 SQVTM, CDR2 ANQGSEA. The CDR3 totals 14 residues. V shed 6 bases and J 1 base; nucleotides not matched to a gene: 5.

The chain combines TRBV12-3 or TRBV12-4 with TRBJ2-1, with 13 bases identical to TRBD2. The J call could be wrong; TRBJ2-7 is a better fit for the DNA end. This CDR3 comprises 14 residues. The CDR3 coding sequence is TGTGCCAGCAGGCCGGGACTAGCGGGATGGGAGCAGTACTTC. Amino acids: CASRPGLAGWEQYF.

This clonotype was observed many times. The rearrangement uses TRBV27 and TRBJ2-3; 8 bases line up with TRBD2. The CDR3 extends over 14 amino acids. CDR1 is MNHEY, CDR2 SMNVEV, per germline (reference sequence). With 5 bases clipped from V and 5 bases from J, the junction kept 6 bases outside the gene matches. The CDR3 reads CASSAGRAKDTQYF. The CDR3 bases are TGTGCCAGCAGTGCCGGGAGGGCGAAAGATACGCAGTATTTT.

Many counts were recorded for this clonotype. The genes are TRBV20-1 and TRBJ2-5; TRBD2 might be the D (5 bases). This CDR3 region has 15 residues. Germline CDR1 is DFQATT and CDR2 is SNEGSKA (reference sequence). Trimming took 6 bases from V and 4 from J, leaving 21 bases between them. In DNA form, the CDR3 reads TGCAGTGCCAACCCGAGCGAGGGAGCCCCAGAGACCCAGTACTTC. Translation: CSANPSEGAPETQYF.

This clonotype was found a few times. V is TRBV20-1 and J is TRBJ1-1; TRBD1 matches 7 bases. Germline V gives CDR1 DFQATT, CDR2 SNEGSKA (reference sequence). After removal of 6 bases from V and 9 bases from J, the junction contained 10 bases not matched to a gene. The CDR3 extends over 12 amino acids. The CDR3 sequence: CSAPGQGVKAFF. CDR3 DNA: TGCAGTGCCCCGGGGCAGGGGGTAAAAGCTTTCTTT.

Many counts were recorded for this clonotype. V and J are TRBV7-9 and TRBJ2-3, with 12 bases lining up with TRBD2. The V segment lost 5 bases and the J segment 4 bases; nucleotides outside the gene matches: 4. Germline V gene data show CDR1 as SEHNR and CDR2 as FQNEAQ (reference sequence). This CDR3 is built from 15 residues. The CDR3 nucleotides are TGTGCCAGCAGCCCTAGCGGGAGGGGGCCAGATACGCAGTATTTT. It is translated as CASSPSGRGPDTQYF. The full variable domain, with the rest looked up from reference TRBV7-9 and TRBJ2-3, is DTGVSQNPRHKITKRGQNVTFRCDPISEHNRLYWYRQTLGQGPEFLTYFQNEAQLEKSRLLSDRFSAERPKGSFSTLEIQRTEQGDSAMYLCASSPSGRGPDTQYFGPGTRLTVL.

The chain recombines TRBV12-3 or TRBV12-4 with TRBJ2-5; TRBD2 agrees at 7 bases. The CDR3 consists of 19 residues. Unmatched junction bases numbered 24, after V lost 6 bases and J lost 5 bases. CDR3 sequence (DNA): TGTGCCAGCAGCTTCAACAGGAGAACCAGACTAGCAGCGGGGGAGACCCAGTACTTC. This sequence encodes CASSFNRRTRLAAGETQYF.

This clonotype was found a few times. The chain is built from TRBV12-3 or TRBV12-4 and TRBJ2-6; no definite D call. V was clipped by 6 bases and J by 0 bases, with 15 bases between them. The CDR3 contains 17 residues. In DNA form, the CDR3 reads TGTGCCAGCAGCTTGGGCTTTATGAGCTCTGGGGCCAACGTCCTGACTTTC. Amino acid sequence: CASSLGFMSSGANVLTF.

This clonotype was seen ten or more times. The chain is built from TRBV27 and TRBJ2-1; no clear D gene. This CDR3 region has 12 residues. The germline V and J ends were trimmed by 5 bases and 8 bases, with 10 bases remaining between them. CDR1 is MNHEY, CDR2 SMNVEV, per germline (reference sequence). CDR3 DNA: TGTGCCAGCAGTAACCCAAGCGATGAGCAGTTCTTC. It encodes CASSNPSDEQFF.

In its sample, this clonotype was seen many times. The genes are TRBV12-3 or TRBV12-4 and TRBJ2-3, with 8 bases that match TRBD2. Trimming cost V 3 bases and J 5 bases; bases outside gene matches: 7. CDR3 length: 15 residues. The CDR3 region is CASSFGLAGVDTQYF. The CDR3 nucleotides are TGTGCCAGCAGTTTCGGGCTAGCGGGCGTAGATACGCAGTATTTT.

Notes on this clonotype: This may be a read error, as it is one base from a much larger clone. The V gene is TRBV18, the J gene TRBJ2-7, with D perhaps matching TRBD1 (5 bases). The CDR3 runs to 16 residues. The V gene lost 6 bases and the J gene lost 3 bases, with 21 bases spanning the gap. Germline V lookup: CDR1 KGHSH, CDR2 LQKENI. The CDR3: CASSSARVRGFYEQYF. The CDR3 region has the DNA TGTGCCAGCTCGTCAGCACGGGTAAGGGGCTTCTACGAGCAGTACTTC.

This clonotype was counted only a few times. This chain uses TRBV29-1 with TRBJ1-1; TRBD1 matches 10 bases. Trimming removed 2 bases from V and 7 bases from J; junction bases left unmatched: 7. The CDR3 sequence is 14 residues long. Germline V lookup: CDR1 SQVTM, CDR2 ANQGSEA. The CDR3 DNA reads as TGCAGCGTTGAAAGGACAGGGGGATGGAGTGAAGCTTTCTTT. This translates into CSVERTGGWSEAFF.

This clonotype was observed at least ten times. The rearrangement links TRBV4-1 to TRBJ2-5; no clear D. Looked up from germline, CDR1 is MGHRA and CDR2 is YSYEKL. The CDR3 covers 14 residues. V shed 0 bases and J shed 2 bases, with 7 bases lying between them. The CDR3 spells CASSQDDGQETQYF. The CDR3 DNA is TGCGCCAGCAGCCAAGATGACGGACAAGAGACCCAGTACTTC.

This clonotype was seen many times. This rearrangement joins TRBV27 to TRBJ2-5; D might be TRBD2 (5 bases). The germline V gene encodes CDR1 MNHEY and CDR2 SMNVEV (reference sequence). CDR3 length: 13 residues. Trimming cost V 5 bases and J 0 bases, with 7 bases left between them. The CDR3 sequence: CASSDSDQETQYF. The CDR3 DNA sequence: TGTGCCAGCAGTGATAGCGACCAAGAGACCCAGTACTTC.